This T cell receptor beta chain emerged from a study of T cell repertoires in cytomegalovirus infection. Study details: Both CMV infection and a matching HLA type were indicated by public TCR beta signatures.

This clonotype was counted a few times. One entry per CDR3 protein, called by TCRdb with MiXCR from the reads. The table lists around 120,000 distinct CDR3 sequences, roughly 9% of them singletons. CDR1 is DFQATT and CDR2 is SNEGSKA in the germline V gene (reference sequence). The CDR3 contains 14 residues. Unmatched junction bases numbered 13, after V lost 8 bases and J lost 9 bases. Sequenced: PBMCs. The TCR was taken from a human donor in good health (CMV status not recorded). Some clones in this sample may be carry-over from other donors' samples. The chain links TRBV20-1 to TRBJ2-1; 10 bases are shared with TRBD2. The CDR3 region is CSLIGTSVLLEQFF. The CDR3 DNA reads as TGCAGTCTCATAGGGACTAGCGTCCTTCTTGAGCAGTTCTTC.